One and the same sample provided the 24 T cell receptor beta chains below, sequenced in a study of OX40 agonist ivuxolimab in advanced cancers. Assay used: immunoSEQ multiplex PCR; TCRdb lists only in-frame clones, some missing. The table includes some 70,000 clones, 75% to 85% detected once. Here the sequenced sample was CD4+ or CD8+ T cells sorted from blood, taken in a trial of the OX40 agonist ivuxolimab. The receptors shown here come from an adult with an advanced solid tumor such as melanoma, head and neck, liver or kidney cancer.

The V gene is TRBV19, the J gene TRBJ2-5, with 9 bases identical to TRBD2. Germline loops: CDR1 LNHDA, CDR2 SQIVND (reference sequence). V shed 3 bases and J 2 bases; nucleotides not matched to a gene: 7. The CDR3 contains 16 residues. The CDR3: CASSISGRGGQETQYF. The CDR3 DNA reads TGTGCCAGTAGTATTAGCGGGAGAGGGGGACAAGAGACCCAGTACTTC.

This clone is classed as medium-sized. The J gene is TRBJ1-1, the V gene TRBV19; perhaps TRBD1 as D (6 bases). The germline V and J ends were trimmed by 6 bases and 3 bases, with 17 bases remaining between them. This CDR3 has 15 amino acids. The germline V gene encodes CDR1 LNHDA and CDR2 SQIVND (reference sequence). This CDR3 is CASSRQTGYYTEAFF. The CDR3 DNA sequence: TGTGCCAGTAGCCGTCAGACAGGATACTACACTGAAGCTTTCTTT.

This chain uses TRBV7-6 with TRBJ2-3, with D hard to call. The germline gives CDR1 SGHVS, CDR2 FNYEAQ. The CDR3 is 14 residues long. Deletions cut 2 bases from V and 2 bases from J, with 8 bases between. The CDR3 nucleotides are TGTGCCAGCAGCTTAACTGGATTCACAGATACGCAGTATTTT. As protein: CASSLTGFTDTQYF.

The gene calls are TRBV28 and TRBJ2-7; no firm D call. Germline V lookup: CDR1 MDHEN, CDR2 SYDVKM. CDR3 length: 16 amino acids. Trimming removed 5 bases at V and 0 bases at J, with 17 bases between. The CDR3 protein is CASSHPRAVSSYEQYF. The DNA of the CDR3 is TGTGCCAGCAGTCACCCTAGGGCGGTTAGCTCCTACGAGCAGTACTTC.

V is TRBV10-3 and J is TRBJ1-2, with D unresolved. The ends were cut back, 0 bases at V and 8 bases at J, with 10 bases in the middle. CDR3 length equals 13 residues. Germline CDR1 and CDR2: ENHRY and SYGVKD. Here the CDR3 reads CAISESRGVGYTF. The DNA of the CDR3 is TGTGCCATCAGTGAGTCGCGCGGGGTCGGCTACACCTTC.

The chain carries TRBV19 and TRBJ1-6, with D possibly being TRBD1 (5 bases). V was shortened by 4 bases and J by 10 bases, with 17 bases between the two germline ends. This CDR3 has 15 residues. From germline, CDR1 is LNHDA and CDR2 SQIVND (reference sequence). CDR3 coding DNA: TGTGCCAGTAGTACCACCGACAGTAGGAACTCACCCCTCCACTTT. Translated: CASSTTDSRNSPLHF.

V is TRBV5-8 and J is TRBJ2-2, with D possibly matching TRBD1 (7 bases). V lost 2 bases and J 5 bases, leaving 13 bases between the germline ends. This CDR3 has 15 residues. The germline CDR1 and CDR2 sequences are SGHTS and YDEGEE. For the CDR3, the DNA is TGTGCCAGCAGCTTATCGACAGGGACTACCGGGGAGCTGTTTTTT. Translation gives CASSLSTGTTGELFF.

The chain combines TRBV28 with TRBJ1-2; D is possibly TRBD1 (5 bases). CDR1 and CDR2 (germline): MDHEN, SYDVKM. V lost 2 bases and J lost 8, with 15 bases in between. The CDR3 consists of 14 residues. The CDR3 spells CASSLPGQGYGYTF. CDR3 nucleotides: TGTGCCAGCAGTTTACCGGGGCAGGGTTACGGCTACACCTTC.

The gene calls are TRBV28 and TRBJ2-5; 8 bases align to TRBD2. There are 15 residues in the CDR3. The ends lost 5 bases at V and 4 bases at J; junction bases unmatched: 9. Germline V lookup: CDR1 MDHEN, CDR2 SYDVKM. The CDR3 coding sequence is TGTGCCAGCAGTGGATCCGGGGGGGTGGGAGAGACCCAGTACTTC. This codes for CASSGSGGVGETQYF.

The CDR3 spells CASSLGVEAFF. For the CDR3, the DNA is TGTGCCAGCAGCTTGGGGGTTGAAGCTTTCTTT. The chain joins TRBV7-2 to TRBJ1-1, with D possibly being TRBD1 (5 bases). The V gene lost 3 bases and the J gene lost 7 bases, with 6 bases spanning the gap. The CDR3 runs 11 residues. Looked up from germline, CDR1 is SGHTA and CDR2 is FQGNSA.

A single count supports this clone. The chain has TRBV5-1 and TRBJ2-1; no firm D call. The CDR3 covers 16 residues. Germline CDR1 reads SGHRS; CDR2 reads YFSETQ. The V and J ends lost 4 bases and 1 base respectively, with 15 bases between them. The DNA of the CDR3 is TGCGCCAGCAGCCTGGAGACGCTTGGGTCCTACAATGAGCAGTTCTTC. It specifies CASSLETLGSYNEQFF.

The chain links TRBV7-2 to TRBJ1-5; tentative D call: TRBD1 (6 bases). Per germline, CDR1 SGHTA and CDR2 FQGNSA. Trimming took 2 bases from V and 10 from J, leaving 21 bases between them. The CDR3 has 16 residues. The chain's CDR3 is CASSLKGGGGEGPQHF. In nucleotides, the CDR3 is TGTGCCAGCAGCTTAAAGGGGGGGGGCGGTGAAGGACCCCAGCATTTT.

This clone turned up a few times. This chain uses TRBV25-1 with TRBJ1-4, with D possibly matching TRBD1 (5 bases). CDR1 MGHDK and CDR2 SYGVNS come from the germline V gene. Trimming left V 6 bases short and J 4 bases short, with 15 bases between. This CDR3 comprises 15 residues. Here the CDR3 reads CASSALGTVNEKLFF. DNA of the CDR3: TGTGCCAGCAGCGCCCTCGGGACCGTTAATGAAAAACTGTTTTTT.

The chain joins TRBV6-1 to TRBJ1-6; TRBD1 aligns across 8 bases. The J segment lost 7 bases and the V segment lost 6 bases, leaving 5 bases of the junction unmatched. The CDR3 runs 14 residues. Germline V lookup: CDR1 MNHNS, CDR2 SASEGT. CDR3 sequence (DNA): TGTGCCAGCAGCCGCCGGACAGGGAATTCACCCCTCCACTTT. Translation: CASSRRTGNSPLHF.

V is TRBV4-1 and J is TRBJ2-7; D call uncertain. This CDR3 contains 14 residues. Trimming took off 4 bases at V and 0 bases at J, with 10 bases between the two ends. The germline V gene has CDR1 MGHRA and CDR2 YSYEKL. The CDR3 protein is CASSPILSSYEQYF. CDR3 sequence (DNA): TGCGCCAGCAGCCCCATCCTTAGCTCCTACGAGCAGTACTTC.

This chain joins TRBV4-2 and TRBJ2-2; D possibly corresponds to TRBD2 (6 bases). V lost 4 bases and J lost 5, with 14 bases in between. Germline loops: CDR1 LGHNA, CDR2 YNFKEQ. The CDR3 totals 15 residues. CDR3 DNA sequence: TGTGCCAGCAGCCGCGGCGGGACTTCTACCGGGGAGCTGTTTTTT. This codes for CASSRGGTSTGELFF.

With regard to this clone: Likely a read error: the CDR3 ends without its conserved phenylalanine or tryptophan. Written as DNA, the CDR3 is TGTGCCAGCACCCTAGGGCTGGGAATTGGGGGCTACACCCTC. Its protein product is CASTLGLGIGGYTL. The rearrangement links TRBV7-9 to TRBJ1-2; D remains unclear. With 7 bases removed from V and 8 bases from J, the gap between germline ends came to 20 bases. Germline CDR1 reads SEHNR; CDR2 reads FQNEAQ (reference sequence). The CDR3 runs to 14 residues.

The genes are TRBV6-1 and TRBJ2-7, with 10 bases matching TRBD2. With 5 bases clipped from V and 6 bases from J, the junction kept 7 bases outside the gene matches. Germline values: CDR1 MNHNS, CDR2 SASEGT. The CDR3 consists of 14 residues. The chain's CDR3 is CASSKSGGAREQYV. CDR3 DNA: TGTGCCAGCAGTAAGAGCGGGGGGGCACGCGAGCAGTACGTC.

This chain joins TRBV5-1 and TRBJ2-1; maybe TRBD1 (6 bases). Trimming cost V 2 bases and J 3 bases, with 24 bases left between them. The CDR3 covers 19 residues. In germline, CDR1 is SGHRS, CDR2 YFSETQ. The CDR3 sequence: CASSLNGGQTTSLYNEQFF. CDR3 coding DNA: TGCGCCAGCAGCTTAAACGGAGGACAGACAACAAGCCTCTACAATGAGCAGTTCTTC.

The chain carries TRBV2 and TRBJ2-2; D is tentatively TRBD1 or TRBD2 (5 bases each). The V end was cut by 3 bases, the J end by 2 bases, with 10 bases between. Germline V gives CDR1 SNHLY, CDR2 FYNNEI. The CDR3 contains 15 residues. The CDR3 protein is CASSDRGRNTGELFF. DNA of the CDR3: TGTGCCAGCAGTGATCGGGGACGAAACACCGGGGAGCTGTTTTTT.

This clone showed up just once. The chain joins TRBV2 to TRBJ2-3; the match to TRBD2 covers 9 bases. Germline CDR1 is SNHLY and CDR2 is FYNNEI. The junction had 4 bases not matched to a gene; V was cut back by 7 bases and J by 2 bases. The CDR3 has 14 amino acids. CDR3 sequence (DNA): TGTGCCAGCAACAGCGGGGGGTACACAGATACGCAGTATTTT. Its translation is CASNSGGYTDTQYF.

The gene calls are TRBV18 and TRBJ1-6; no firm D call. There are 13 residues in the CDR3. The germline CDR1 and CDR2 sequences are KGHSH and LQKENI. V lost 3 bases and J lost 8, with 8 bases in between. CDR3 residues: CASSPGIDSPLHF. The CDR3 DNA reads as TGTGCCAGCTCACCCGGAATAGATTCACCCCTCCACTTT.

The CDR3 sequence: CSVATGFNTPYEQYF. CDR3 DNA sequence: TGCAGCGTTGCCACAGGGTTTAATACCCCCTACGAGCAGTACTTC. The chain is built from TRBV29-1 and TRBJ2-7, with a weak D call TRBD1 (6 bases). Per germline, CDR1 SQVTM and CDR2 ANQGSEA. This CDR3 is built from 15 residues. The V end was cut by 4 bases, the J end by 2 bases, with 18 bases between.

This clone is a singleton in its sample. The J gene is TRBJ1-5, the V gene TRBV18; weak D call: TRBD1 (5 bases). This CDR3 is 14 amino acids long. From germline, CDR1 is KGHSH and CDR2 LQKENI. V was clipped by 3 bases and J by 4 bases, with 10 bases between them. CDR3 nucleotide sequence: TGTGCCAGCTCACCCTCTAAGGGGAATCAGCCCCAGCATTTT. Its protein product is CASSPSKGNQPQHF.